Shown below are 10 T cell receptor beta chains from a single sample sequenced in a study of STAT3 mutations in large granular lymphocyte leukemia. Which antigens these TCRs recognize remains unknown. Assay: immunoSEQ multiplex PCR; the TCRdb copy retains only in-frame clones and omits some. The sample lists about 2,600 clones, roughly 30% occurring once. Overall study findings and caveats: In T-cell large granular lymphocyte leukemia, about half of patients showed multiple immunodominant subclonotypes.

Sequencing input: PBMCs. These receptors were obtained from a human donor with T large granular lymphocyte leukemia. Some clones in this sample may be carry-over from other donors' samples.

The chain is built from TRBV7-2 and TRBJ1-5, with 7 bases identical to TRBD1. Germline trimming cut 5 bases from V and 7 bases from J; bases unmatched to any gene: 2. The CDR3 totals 12 residues. Germline CDR1 and CDR2: SGHTA and FQGNSA. The CDR3 nucleotides are TGTGCCAGCAGCCAGGGGGGCCAGCCCCAGCATTTT. Amino acids: CASSQGGQPQHF.

This chain joins TRBV29-1 and TRBJ1-2; 7 bases match TRBD1. Germline CDR1 SQVTM, CDR2 ANQGSEA. This CDR3 region has 13 residues. V trimming: 5 bases; J trimming: 6 bases; junction bases outside the gene matches: 9. CDR3 sequence reads: CSVQPAGGNGYTF. CDR3 DNA sequence: TGCAGCGTTCAACCAGCAGGGGGGAATGGCTACACCTTC.

The chain combines TRBV29-1 with TRBJ2-6; D gene uncertain. This CDR3 spans 16 amino acids. V lost 5 bases to trimming and J lost 0 bases, with 14 bases between them. Germline assignment: CDR1 SQVTM and CDR2 ANQGSEA. The CDR3 nucleotides are TGCAGCGTTCTTCGATACGCCGACTCTGGGGCCAACGTCCTGACTTTC. It specifies CSVLRYADSGANVLTF.

This chain connects TRBV4-3 to TRBJ2-1; 9 bases match TRBD2. There are 17 residues in the CDR3. Germline values: CDR1 LGHNA, CDR2 YSLEER. Losses at the gene ends were 0 bases for V and 2 bases for J; bases not matched to a gene: 5. The chain's CDR3 is CASSQDRTSAAYNEQFF. CDR3 coding DNA: TGCGCCAGCAGCCAAGATCGGACTAGCGCCGCCTACAATGAGCAGTTCTTC.

This clone was detected a few times. The V call is TRBV30, the J call TRBJ1-1; 10 nucleotides match TRBD1. V dropped 3 bases and J dropped 6; count of bases not matched to a gene: 7. This CDR3 has 14 amino acids. Germline V gives CDR1 GTSNPN, CDR2 SVGIG (reference sequence). In DNA, the CDR3 is TGTGCCTGGAGAAGGGGACAGGGGAGCTCTGAAGCTTTCTTT. Its translation: CAWRRGQGSSEAFF. Full variable domain (remainder filled in from reference TRBV30 and TRBJ1-1): SQTIHQWPATLVQPVGSPLSLECTVEGTSNPNLYWYRQAAGRGLQLLFYSVGIGQISSEVPQNLSASRPQDRQFILSSKKLLLSDSGFYLCAWRRGQGSSEAFFGQGTRLTVV.

This sequence joins TRBV5-4 and TRBJ1-5, with D unresolved. Between the trimmed V and J ends, which lost 0 bases and 0 bases, there was a span of 1 base. CDR1 and CDR2 from the germline V gene are SGHNT and YYREEE (reference sequence). The length of the CDR3 is 13 residues. The DNA of the CDR3 is TGTGCCAGCAGCTTGGATAGCAATCAGCCCCAGCATTTT. It specifies CASSLDSNQPQHF.

This clone is medium-sized. The chain joins TRBV30 to TRBJ2-3; a possible D gene is TRBD1 (6 bases). CDR3 size: 12 residues. V lost 5 bases to trimming and J lost 1 base, with 7 bases between them. The germline gives CDR1 GTSNPN, CDR2 SVGIG (reference sequence). The CDR3 DNA follows: TGTGCCTGGGAGGGGGGCACAGATACGCAGTATTTT. Its translation is CAWEGGTDTQYF.

The chain combines TRBV27 with TRBJ1-2; TRBD1 matches 9 bases. Germline V gene lookup returns CDR1 MNHEY and CDR2 SMNVEV (reference sequence). The CDR3 loop spans 16 amino acids. After removal of 7 bases from V and 5 bases from J, the junction contained 14 bases not matched to a gene. CDR3 residues: CASNPGQGRVRYGYTF. The CDR3 DNA follows: TGTGCCAGCAACCCAGGACAGGGGAGGGTTAGGTATGGCTACACCTTC.

The genes are TRBV7-9 and TRBJ1-1; D is undetermined. The CDR3 is made up of 12 amino acids. Germline-derived CDR1 and CDR2 are SEHNR and FQNEAQ (reference sequence). Trimming shortened V by 1 base and J by 11 bases, and 11 bases separated the two germline ends. The CDR3 spells CASSLDNQRAFF. The CDR3 DNA follows: TGTGCCAGCAGCTTAGATAACCAAAGGGCTTTCTTT.

This chain connects TRBV15 to TRBJ2-5, with D tentatively TRBD2 (6 bases). Germline V gene data show CDR1 as LNHNV and CDR2 as YYDKDF (reference sequence). The CDR3 spans 15 residues. Trimming removed 0 bases from V and 3 bases from J, with 11 bases in between. CDR3 amino acids: CATSRDRASEETQYF. The DNA for the CDR3 is TGTGCCACCAGCAGAGATCGGGCTAGCGAAGAGACCCAGTACTTC.